This TCR beta chain was recorded in a study of T cell changes during pregnancy in multiple sclerosis (dated by TCRdb to the late 2010s). For the study in its entirety: The study looked at changes in the T cell repertoire across pregnancy in women with multiple sclerosis.

Concerning this clone: The antigen it recognizes is unknown. Base qualities are not recorded, but no much larger clone differs from it by a single base.

There are 14 amino acids in the CDR3, from cysteine to phenylalanine inclusive. The CDR3 DNA has 42 bases and is translated from base 1. V loses 7 bases of germline sequence and J loses 0 bases, and the interval between the two ends is 10 bases. Looking up the germline V gene yields CDR1 SNHLY and CDR2 FYNNEI. The library was produced with the immunoSEQ multiplex PCR assay. TCRdb's version of the immuneACCESS table is confined to in-frame rearrangements and falls short of the full clone set. An unresolved V gene accounts for under half of the shortfall where checked; the remainder is of unknown origin. For this sample there are 40,000 to 45,000 clones; 89% appear just once. The ten largest clones represent under 0.7% of the sample.

This specimen consisted of CD4+ T cells from peripheral blood mononuclear cells, obtained in the first trimester of pregnancy. This clonotype originated in a female donor with multiple sclerosis, enrolled in a pregnancy study. The chain is made from TRBV2 and TRBJ1-3, with an unclear D gene assignment. The nucleotide sequence is given as TGTGCCAGCAAGCGAACCACCTCTGGAAACACCATATATTTT. The encoded protein is CASKRTTSGNTIYF.